Listed below are T cell receptor beta chains from one sample, sequenced in a study of shared clonotypes between healthy human individuals. Only in-frame clones appear in the TCRdb table, and some are missing; sequencing was by immunoSEQ multiplex PCR. Of roughly 2.5 million clones in the sample, approximately 92% are singletons; the top ten hold more than 0.12%. Material: naive CD4+ T cells sorted from blood. Receptors were obtained from a man younger than 30 in good health. CDR3s include the opening cysteine and the closing phenylalanine or tryptophan. Each record gives: CDR3 protein, CDR3 DNA, J gene, D gene, V gene, clone size. D genes are given only for firm matches. The size of a clone is reported for some rows only, either as once, few or many, or as a class for expanded clones.

CDR3aa: CASRGGGGRTDTQYF; CDR3nt: TGTGCCAGTAGGGGAGGGGGAGGACGCACAGATACGCAGTATTTT; j_gene: TRBJ2-3; d_gene: -; v_gene: TRBV19; abundance: -
CDR3aa: CASSLHRGEYTEAFF; CDR3nt: TGTGCCAGCAGCTTACACAGGGGGGAGTACACTGAAGCTTTCTTT; j_gene: TRBJ1-1; d_gene: TRBD1; v_gene: TRBV5-6; abundance: -
CDR3aa: CASSLAGQTYTGELFF; CDR3nt: TGTGCCAGCAGCTTGGCGGGACAGACTTACACCGGGGAGCTGTTTTTT; j_gene: TRBJ2-2; d_gene: -; v_gene: TRBV7-2; abundance: once
CDR3aa: CASGPGTGLNTEAFF; CDR3nt: TGTGCTAGTGGTCCAGGGACAGGGCTGAACACTGAAGCTTTCTTT; j_gene: TRBJ1-1; d_gene: TRBD1; v_gene: TRBV12-5; abundance: -
CDR3aa: CASSPGSTGALETQYF; CDR3nt: TGCGCCAGCAGCCCCGGAAGTACAGGCGCCTTGGAGACCCAGTACTTC; j_gene: TRBJ2-5; d_gene: -; v_gene: TRBV5-1; abundance: -
CDR3aa: CASSQEVGVNTEAFF; CDR3nt: TGCGCCAGCAGCCAAGAGGTCGGGGTGAACACTGAAGCTTTCTTT; j_gene: TRBJ1-1; d_gene: -; v_gene: TRBV4-3; abundance: -
CDR3aa: CASSRAIAGGYNEQFF; CDR3nt: TGTGCCAGCTCACGGGCGATAGCGGGAGGATACAATGAGCAGTTCTTC; j_gene: TRBJ2-1; d_gene: TRBD2; v_gene: TRBV18; abundance: once
CDR3aa: CASNSAGGQADTQYF; CDR3nt: TGTGCCAGCAATTCTGCGGGAGGGCAAGCAGATACGCAGTATTTT; j_gene: TRBJ2-3; d_gene: TRBD2; v_gene: TRBV2; abundance: -
CDR3aa: CASSQGGTGGVNEQFF; CDR3nt: TGTGCCAGCAGTCAGGGCGGGACAGGGGGTGTCAATGAGCAGTTCTTC; j_gene: TRBJ2-1; d_gene: TRBD1; v_gene: TRBV28; abundance: -
CDR3aa: CASSYTPGTYEQYF; CDR3nt: TGCGCCAGCAGCTATACCCCGGGTACCTACGAGCAGTACTTC; j_gene: TRBJ2-7; d_gene: -; v_gene: TRBV5-1; abundance: -
CDR3aa: CASSSIAGVADTQYF; CDR3nt: TGTGCCAGCAGCTCCATAGCGGGAGTTGCAGATACGCAGTATTTT; j_gene: TRBJ2-3; d_gene: TRBD2; v_gene: TRBV9; abundance: -
CDR3aa: CASSLDRYSNQPQHF; CDR3nt: TGTGCCAGCTCACTAGACAGGTATAGCAATCAGCCCCAGCATTTT; j_gene: TRBJ1-5; d_gene: -; v_gene: TRBV18; abundance: -
CDR3aa: CSAALTEQYF; CDR3nt: TGCAGTGCTGCCCTTACTGAGCAGTACTTC; j_gene: TRBJ2-7; d_gene: -; v_gene: TRBV20-1; abundance: -
CDR3aa: CASSVDSLIGYTF; CDR3nt: TGTGCCAGCAGCGTAGACAGTCTTATTGGCTACACCTTC; j_gene: TRBJ1-2; d_gene: -; v_gene: TRBV9; abundance: few
CDR3aa: CAIFTTGAEPYSNQPQHF; CDR3nt: TGTGCCATTTTTACGACAGGGGCTGAACCCTATAGCAATCAGCCCCAGCATTTT; j_gene: TRBJ1-5; d_gene: TRBD1; v_gene: TRBV19; abundance: -
CDR3aa: CASSLKSTGGFGEAFF; CDR3nt: TGTGCCAGCAGTTTGAAGTCCACAGGGGGTTTTGGGGAAGCTTTCTTT; j_gene: TRBJ1-1; d_gene: TRBD1; v_gene: TRBV28; abundance: -
CDR3aa: CAISVGAQETQYF; CDR3nt: TGTGCCATCAGTGTTGGGGCGCAAGAGACCCAGTACTTC; j_gene: TRBJ2-5; d_gene: -; v_gene: TRBV10-3; abundance: -
CDR3aa: CSVGGGSPDNEQFF; CDR3nt: TGCAGCGTTGGGGGCGGGAGTCCCGACAATGAGCAGTTCTTC; j_gene: TRBJ2-1; d_gene: TRBD2; v_gene: TRBV29-1; abundance: -